This is a list of T cell receptor beta chains from one sample in a study of beta chain features in type 1 diabetes. Method: immunoSEQ multiplex PCR; TCRdb's copy keeps in-frame clones and lacks some. The sample consists of around 430,000 clones, approximately 30% of them appearing once. Source material: naive CD4+ T cells from blood. The receptor source for this set is a man younger than 35 in good health. CDR3s include the opening cysteine and the closing phenylalanine or tryptophan. The D gene is left open where the match is weak. Expanded clones are given a class, and other clones once, few, many or no size at all.

D gene	V gene	CDR3 length	clone size	J gene	CDR3 protein	CDR3 DNA
-	TRBV5-1	15	-	TRBJ1-1	CASSSLAGVATEAFF	TGCGCCAGCAGCTCCCTAGCAGGGGTGGCCACTGAAGCTTTCTTT
TRBD2	TRBV9	16	-	TRBJ2-3	CASSVGAGESTDTQYF	TGTGCCAGCAGCGTAGGCGCGGGAGAGAGCACAGATACGCAGTATTTT
-	TRBV25-1	14	few	TRBJ2-2	CASRDGTNTGELFF	TGTGCCAGCAGGGACGGAACTAACACCGGGGAGCTGTTTTTT
TRBD1	TRBV7-2	13	few	TRBJ2-1	CASSLGTGDSQFF	TGTGCCAGCAGCTTAGGGACAGGGGACTCGCAGTTCTTC
-	TRBV2	14	-	TRBJ2-4	CASSVQGLGNIQYF	TGTGCCAGCAGTGTACAGGGCCTGGGGAACATTCAGTACTTC
TRBD1	TRBV10-3	14	once	TRBJ2-7	CATTSGTGGGEQYF	TGTGCCACGACGTCCGGGACAGGGGGAGGTGAGCAGTACTTC
TRBD2	TRBV10-3	15	few	TRBJ2-2	CAISGLAGGRGELFF	TGTGCCATCAGTGGACTAGCGGGAGGTCGCGGGGAGCTGTTTTTT
-	TRBV28	12	-	TRBJ2-7	CASSKGLYEQYF	TGTGCCAGCAGTAAGGGTCTCTACGAGCAGTACTTC
-	TRBV29-1	12	-	TRBJ2-3	CSGVRGSDTQYF	TGCAGCGGGGTTAGGGGCTCAGATACGCAGTATTTT
-	TRBV30	10	-	TRBJ1-1	CAWINSEAFF	TGTGCCTGGATTAATAGTGAAGCTTTCTTT
-	TRBV29-1	13	few	TRBJ2-1	CSVDPTSYNEQFF	TGCAGCGTTGACCCCACCTCCTACAATGAGCAGTTCTTC
TRBD2	TRBV30	15	few	TRBJ2-7	CAWSALAGGAYEQYF	TGTGCCTGGAGTGCCTTAGCGGGAGGAGCCTACGAGCAGTACTTC
-	TRBV7-2	14	-	TRBJ2-7	CASSAQGGSYEQYF	TGTGCCAGCAGCGCCCAGGGGGGCTCCTACGAGCAGTACTTC
-	TRBV25-1	17	-	TRBJ2-6	CASSEYRTSSGANVLTF	TGTGCCAGCAGTGAATACAGGACAAGCTCTGGGGCCAACGTCCTGACTTTC
-	TRBV19	14	-	TRBJ2-7	CASSISRGEYEQYF	TGTGCCAGTAGTATCTCCAGGGGAGAATACGAGCAGTACTTC
-	TRBV18	13	few	TRBJ2-7	CASSLRQTYEQYF	TGTGCCAGCTCCCTCAGACAGACCTACGAGCAGTACTTC
TRBD2	TRBV9	14	-	TRBJ2-3	CASSVVGRGDTQYF	TGTGCCAGCAGCGTAGTAGGGAGGGGCGATACGCAGTATTTT
-	TRBV29-1	14	few	TRBJ2-3	CSVAWGGSTDTQYF	TGCAGCGTTGCGTGGGGCGGGAGCACAGATACGCAGTATTTT
-	TRBV30	13	few	TRBJ2-5	CAWSNGHSGTQYF	TGTGCCTGGAGTAACGGACATTCGGGGACCCAGTACTTC
TRBD2	TRBV7-9	14	-	TRBJ2-5	CASSLGGRAETQYF	TGTGCCAGCAGCTTAGGAGGGAGGGCAGAGACCCAGTACTTC
TRBD1	TRBV11-2	13	few	TRBJ2-3	CASSLGTARTQYF	TGTGCCAGCAGCCTCGGGACAGCGCGTACGCAGTATTTT
-	TRBV29-1	15	few	TRBJ2-7	CSVDGGLGSSYEQYF	TGCAGCGTTGATGGGGGTTTAGGAAGCTCCTACGAGCAGTACTTC
TRBD2	TRBV29-1	16	-	TRBJ2-5	CSVRRSGSGFKETQYF	TGCAGCGTCAGGCGGAGCGGGAGCGGTTTTAAAGAGACCCAGTACTTC
-	TRBV7-2	14	-	TRBJ2-3	CASRGVFSTDTQYF	TGTGCCAGCAGAGGAGTTTTTAGCACAGATACGCAGTATTTT
TRBD1	TRBV19	15	few	TRBJ2-1	CASSSWTGAGNEQFF	TGTGCCAGTAGTTCCTGGACAGGGGCGGGTAATGAGCAGTTCTTC
-	TRBV25-1	14	few	TRBJ1-1	CASSERGTRTEAFF	TGTGCCAGCAGTGAAAGGGGTACCAGAACTGAAGCTTTCTTT
-	TRBV28	16	-	TRBJ2-1	CASSTLSGRDYNEQFF	TGTGCCAGCAGTACCCTTAGCGGAAGAGATTACAATGAGCAGTTCTTC
TRBD2	TRBV29-1	13	-	TRBJ2-4	CSGGTSGSDIQYF	TGCAGCGGCGGGACTAGCGGGAGTGACATTCAGTACTTC
-	TRBV7-8	15	few	TRBJ1-4	CASSLAGGENEKLFF	TGTGCCAGCAGCTTAGCAGGAGGTGAAAATGAAAAACTGTTTTTT
-	TRBV7-6	12	-	TRBJ2-1	CASGSEDNEQFF	TGTGCCAGCGGGAGTGAGGACAATGAGCAGTTCTTC
-	TRBV30	13	few	TRBJ1-2	CAWSVTDSVGYTF	TGTGCCTGGAGTGTCACCGACAGCGTTGGCTACACCTTC
TRBD2	TRBV6-6	15	few	TRBJ2-7	CASSYSVTSGYEQYF	TGTGCCAGCAGTTACTCGGTGACTAGCGGCTACGAGCAGTACTTC
-	TRBV5-6	13	once	TRBJ1-2	CASSQEPPSGYTF	TGTGCCAGCAGCCAGGAACCTCCCTCGGGCTACACCTTC
-	TRBV29-1	13	few	TRBJ1-1	CSVGHPADTEAFF	TGCAGCGTTGGTCATCCGGCCGACACTGAAGCTTTCTTT
TRBD1	TRBV2	14	few	TRBJ2-7	CASSLEGTGHEQYF	TGTGCCAGCAGTCTAGAGGGGACAGGGCACGAGCAGTACTTC
-	TRBV10-3	14	-	TRBJ2-7	CAISEERTKYEQYF	TGTGCCATCAGTGAGGAGCGGACGAAGTACGAGCAGTACTTC
-	TRBV5-1	13	-	TRBJ2-5	CASSFASEETQYF	TGCGCCAGCAGCTTTGCTAGTGAAGAGACCCAGTACTTC
-	TRBV18	14	-	TRBJ2-3	CASSPISGTDTQYF	TGTGCCAGCTCACCAATCTCCGGCACAGATACGCAGTATTTT
-	TRBV29-1	14	few	TRBJ2-1	CSAPGGPVPNEQFF	TGCAGCGCCCCAGGAGGTCCCGTTCCCAATGAGCAGTTCTTC
-	TRBV13	13	few	TRBJ2-1	CASSSPSYNEQFF	TGTGCCAGCAGCTCCCCCTCCTACAATGAGCAGTTCTTC
-	TRBV6-6	16	-	TRBJ2-7	CASSPPRAGVTYEQYF	TGTGCCAGCAGTCCACCACGGGCAGGGGTCACCTACGAGCAGTACTTC
TRBD2	TRBV19	15	-	TRBJ2-1	CASSIAGGTYNEQFF	TGTGCCAGTAGTATAGCGGGAGGGACCTACAATGAGCAGTTCTTC
TRBD2	TRBV7-2	18	-	TRBJ2-3	CASSLAHTSGTSTDTQYF	TGTGCCAGCAGCTTAGCCCACACTAGCGGCACTAGCACAGATACGCAGTATTTT
-	TRBV5-1	14	-	TRBJ2-5	CASSLQGWKETQYF	TGCGCCAGCAGCTTGCAAGGTTGGAAGGAGACCCAGTACTTC
-	TRBV9	15	few	TRBJ2-2	CASSVGGTGTGELFF	TGTGCCAGCAGCGTAGGAGGTACAGGCACCGGGGAGCTGTTTTTT
-	TRBV7-2	14	-	TRBJ2-1	CASSLELAYNEQFF	TGTGCCAGCAGCTTAGAATTAGCTTACAATGAGCAGTTCTTC